One TCR beta chain is described in this entry. Germline V lookup: CDR1 KGHSH, CDR2 LQKENI. The J segment lost 8 bases and the V segment lost 3 bases, leaving 11 bases of the junction unmatched. The CDR3 length is 16 residues. The protocol was immunoSEQ multiplex PCR, while the TCRdb copy is restricted to in-frame clones and leaves out a portion. The data hold 35,000 to 45,000 clones, with roughly nine tenths observed a single time. The data originate from a study of blood T cell repertoires in COVID-19. Material for sequencing was peripheral blood. This clonotype originated in a human donor in a cohort sampled during active COVID-19. The chain is built from TRBV18 and TRBJ2-1; 9 bases line up with TRBD2. As DNA, the CDR3 is TGTGCCAGCTCACCGCCCTCTAGCGGGGTAAATCATGAGCAGTTCTTC. This translates into CASSPPSSGVNHEQFF.